The clone carrying this TCR beta chain has only a few counts. This entry belongs to a study of early T cells in non-severe SARS-CoV-2 infection. Unique molecular identifiers were added to individual cDNA molecules. TCRdb processed the 5' RACE reads anew with MiXCR; each CDR3 protein has one entry. The table includes some 66,000 distinct CDR3 sequences, around 9% detected once. V was clipped by 7 bases and J by 5 bases; unmatched bases: 5. The CDR3 totals 13 residues. Germline V gene data show CDR1 as MNHNY and CDR2 as SVGAGI (reference sequence). Source material: whole blood. This rearrangement joins TRBV6-6 to TRBJ2-5; the match to TRBD2 covers 9 bases. The sequence derives from an adult who was a healthcare worker with PCR-confirmed SARS-CoV-2 infection or an uninfected control (not recorded which). The CDR3 protein is CASKIAGAETQYF. CDR3 DNA sequence: TGTGCCAGCAAGATAGCGGGAGCGGAGACCCAGTACTTC.